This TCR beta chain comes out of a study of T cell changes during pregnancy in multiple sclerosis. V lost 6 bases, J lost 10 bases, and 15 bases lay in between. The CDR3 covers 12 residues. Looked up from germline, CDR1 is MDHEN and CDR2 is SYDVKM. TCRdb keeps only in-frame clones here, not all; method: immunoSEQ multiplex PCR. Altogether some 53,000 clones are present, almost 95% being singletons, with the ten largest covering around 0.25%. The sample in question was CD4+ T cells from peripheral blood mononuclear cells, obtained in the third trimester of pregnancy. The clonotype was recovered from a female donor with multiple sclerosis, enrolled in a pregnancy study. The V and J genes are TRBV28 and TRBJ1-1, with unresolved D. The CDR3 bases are TGTGCCAGCAGCCGGGTAGAGCGGGGAGCTTTCTTT. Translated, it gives CASSRVERGAFF.